This T cell receptor beta chain was captured in a study of cytomegalovirus exposure and HLA in healthy donors. V shed 5 bases, J shed 10 bases, and the junction held 17 bases outside the gene matches. The CDR3 is 16 residues long. The germline gives CDR1 PRHDT, CDR2 FYEKMQ (reference sequence). TCRdb's copy holds only in-frame clones and misses some; the assay was immunoSEQ multiplex PCR. This sample has about 160,000 clones, with 86% found just once. This clonotype originated in a woman between 25 and 40 years old in good health and CMV-seronegative. J is TRBJ2-1 and V is TRBV13; 7 bases map to TRBD1. Sequencing input: PBMCs. The CDR3 spells CASSPPPHRQGWEQFF. CDR3 DNA: TGTGCCAGCAGCCCCCCCCCACACCGACAGGGTTGGGAGCAGTTCTTC.